This TCR beta chain was recorded in a study of blood T cell repertoires in COVID-19. Whole-study context: The United States, Italy and Spain were the sources of the acute and convalescent COVID-19 samples. From T cells, B-cell-depleted T cells, or PBMCs came the material, which was cDNA or gDNA.

The germline V gene encodes CDR1 MDHEN and CDR2 SYDVKM. Between the trimmed V and J ends, which lost 6 bases and 8 bases, there was a span of 16 bases. The CDR3 has 14 amino acids. Measured with immunoSEQ multiplex PCR; TCRdb has only the in-frame clones, and not every one. Among approximately 110,000 clones listed, about two thirds were seen once. The chain is built from TRBV28 and TRBJ1-4, with a weak D call TRBD1 (6 bases). This sequence was found in a human donor with acute or convalescent COVID-19. The donor label of this sample is uncertain. The sequencing input was peripheral blood. Here the CDR3 reads CASSPTGLQEKLFF. In DNA form, the CDR3 reads TGTGCCAGCAGCCCGACAGGACTTCAGGAAAAACTGTTTTTT.